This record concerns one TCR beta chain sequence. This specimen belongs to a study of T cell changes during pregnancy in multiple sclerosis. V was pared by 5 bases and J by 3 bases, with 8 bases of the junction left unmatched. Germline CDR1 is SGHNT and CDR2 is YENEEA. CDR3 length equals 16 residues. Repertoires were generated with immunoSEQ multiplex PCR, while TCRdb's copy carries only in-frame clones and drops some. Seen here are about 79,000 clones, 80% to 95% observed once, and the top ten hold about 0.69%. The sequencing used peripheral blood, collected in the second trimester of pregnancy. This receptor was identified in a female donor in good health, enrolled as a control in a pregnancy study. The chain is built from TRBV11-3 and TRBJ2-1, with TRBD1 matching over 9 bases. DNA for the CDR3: TGTGCCAGCAGCAAACAACAGGGGGCTAGCTACAATGAGCAGTTCTTC. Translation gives CASSKQQGASYNEQFF.